The 11 T cell receptor beta chains below were found in one sample sequenced in a study of blood T cell repertoires in COVID-19 (dated by TCRdb to between 2020 and 2021). The library was built by means of the immunoSEQ multiplex PCR assay. TCRdb limited this immuneACCESS table to in-frame rearrangements with V and J called. A share of clones is missing; checked studies link under half to unresolved V genes, and the rest is unexplained. A total of more than 85,000 clones appear in this sample, more than 90% of them only once. Of the sample, around 6% is held by the ten largest clones. The sequencing input was peripheral blood. All receptors come from a man between 70 and 80 years old with acute or convalescent COVID-19.

This clone appeared a single time. This chain uses TRBV5-5 with TRBJ1-2; unclear D gene. The CDR3 is made up of 14 amino acids. Trimming shortened V by 4 bases and J by 1 base, and 11 bases separated the two germline ends. CDR1 and CDR2 from the germline V gene are SGHKS and YYEKEE (reference sequence). CDR3 sequence reads: CASSPKTLNYGYTF. The CDR3 region has the DNA TGTGCCAGCAGCCCCAAGACACTTAACTATGGCTACACCTTC.

The V and J genes are TRBV30 and TRBJ2-5; TRBD2 matches 8 bases. The ends lost 2 bases at V and 5 bases at J; junction bases unmatched: 10. CDR3 size: 15 residues. Germline V gene lookup returns CDR1 GTSNPN and CDR2 SVGIG (reference sequence). This CDR3 reads CAWSPYYGGVETQYF. CDR3 coding DNA: TGTGCCTGGAGTCCCTACTACGGGGGGGTGGAGACCCAGTACTTC. The full variable domain, completed using reference TRBV30 and TRBJ2-5, is SQTIHQWPATLVQPVGSPLSLECTVEGTSNPNLYWYRQAAGRGLQLLFYSVGIGQISSEVPQNLSASRPQDRQFILSSKKLLLSDSGFYLCAWSPYYGGVETQYFGPGTRLLVL.

The chain joins TRBV6-5 to TRBJ1-5, with TRBD1 matching 7 bases. Per the germline V gene, CDR1 is MNHEY and CDR2 is SVGAGI. V was clipped by 6 bases and J by 2 bases; unmatched bases: 1. This CDR3 comprises 13 residues. The CDR3 DNA follows: TGTGCCAGCAGAGGGACAGGCAATCAGCCCCAGCATTTT. Translated, it gives CASRGTGNQPQHF.

The chain has TRBV6-5 and TRBJ1-5, with 7 nucleotides matching TRBD1. From germline, CDR1 is MNHEY and CDR2 SVGAGI. V shed 6 bases, J shed 8 bases, and the junction held 7 bases outside the gene matches. The CDR3 has 13 amino acids. CDR3 nucleotide sequence: TGTGCCAGCAGCTCGGACAGGTGGAAGCCCCAGCATTTT. It encodes CASSSDRWKPQHF.

The genes are TRBV6-6 and TRBJ1-1; D is undetermined. This CDR3 is built from 14 residues. V lost 2 bases and J lost 2, with 9 bases in between. Germline CDR1 is MNHNY and CDR2 is SVGAGI (reference sequence). CDR3: CASSYAYRNTEAFF. The CDR3 DNA is TGTGCCAGCAGTTACGCATACAGAAACACTGAAGCTTTCTTT.

V and J are TRBV5-1 and TRBJ1-1; D is unresolved. The CDR3 loop spans 16 amino acids. The V gene's germline CDR1 is SGHRS and CDR2 YFSETQ. The V gene lost 0 bases and the J gene lost 0 bases, with 12 bases spanning the gap. CDR3 sequence reads: CASSLELGVLNTEAFF. CDR3 nucleotides: TGCGCCAGCAGCTTGGAACTAGGCGTATTGAACACTGAAGCTTTCTTT.

CDR3 protein: CASSQDWGRGTEAFF. In DNA, the CDR3 is TGCGCCAGCAGCCAAGATTGGGGTAGGGGCACTGAAGCTTTCTTT. The chain employs TRBV4-3 and TRBJ1-1, with D perhaps TRBD1 (5 bases). Trimming took off 0 bases at V and 4 bases at J, with 12 bases between the two ends. This CDR3 is built from 15 residues. Per germline, CDR1 LGHNA and CDR2 YSLEER.

This clone occurred once. The CDR3 sequence is CASSLGAHYGYTF. The CDR3 region has the DNA TGTGCCAGCAGCTTAGGGGCCCACTATGGCTACACCTTC. The chain joins TRBV7-2 to TRBJ1-2; D not resolved. Germline V gene data show CDR1 as SGHTA and CDR2 as FQGNSA. V lost 1 base to trimming and J lost 3 bases, with 6 bases between them. The CDR3 length is 13 residues.

The rearrangement links TRBV5-1 to TRBJ1-6; no clear D gene. This CDR3 spans 15 amino acids. Germline CDR1 and CDR2: SGHRS and YFSETQ. V lost 4 bases to trimming and J lost 0 bases, with 8 bases between them. CDR3 sequence (DNA): TGCGCCAGCAGCACGGAGAGCTCCTATAATTCACCCCTCCACTTT. It specifies CASSTESSYNSPLHF.

V usage is TRBV5-1 and J usage is TRBJ1-1, with D possibly TRBD1 on 5 matching bases. Per germline, CDR1 SGHRS and CDR2 YFSETQ. The CDR3 spans 12 residues. Trimming pared 4 bases from V and 10 bases from J, leaving 14 bases between. The CDR3 spells CASSPDTNRAFF. The DNA for the CDR3 is TGCGCCAGCAGCCCGGACACAAACAGAGCTTTCTTT.

This clone was found once. This chain links TRBV18 with TRBJ1-1; no clear D gene. The germline V and J ends were trimmed by 3 bases and 10 bases, with 15 bases remaining between them. There are 13 residues in the CDR3. The germline V gene has CDR1 KGHSH and CDR2 LQKENI. In nucleotides, the CDR3 is TGTGCCAGCTCACCGGACTACCAAGTTGCAGCTTTCTTT. It is translated as CASSPDYQVAAFF.